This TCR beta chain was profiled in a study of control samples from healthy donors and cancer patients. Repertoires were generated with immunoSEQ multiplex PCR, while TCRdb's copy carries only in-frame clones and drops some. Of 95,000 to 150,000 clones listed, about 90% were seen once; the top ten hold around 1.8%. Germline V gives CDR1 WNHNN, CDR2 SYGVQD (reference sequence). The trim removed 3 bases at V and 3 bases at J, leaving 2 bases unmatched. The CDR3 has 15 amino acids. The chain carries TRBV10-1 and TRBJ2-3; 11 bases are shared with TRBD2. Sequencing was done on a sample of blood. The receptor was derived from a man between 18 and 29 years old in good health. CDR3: CASSESSGRTDTQYF. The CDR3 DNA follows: TGCGCCAGCAGTGAATCTAGCGGGAGGACAGATACGCAGTATTTT.